This T cell receptor (beta chain) was observed in a study of T cells in Graves' hyperthyroidism and ophthalmopathy. In the study overall: Peripheral blood samples were taken at initial diagnosis, prior to any treatment.

Researchers amplified the TCR beta CDR3 regions from RNA transcripts. Researchers ran a first-round RT-PCR on the TCR CDR3 using the HTBI primer set. TCRdb used MiXCR to reprocess the multiplex PCR reads, holding one entry per CDR3 protein. The table has approximately 360,000 distinct CDR3 sequences, around 25% seen once. About this clonotype: Its cognate antigen is unknown.

The ends lost 0 bases at V and 4 bases at J; junction bases unmatched: 7. The V gene's germline CDR1 is LGHNT and CDR2 FRNRAP. The CDR3 extends over 17 amino acids. The study's findings and limits: Most expanded thyroid clonotypes above 0.001 recurred in blood.

Stable disease denoted Graves' hyperthyroidism without ophthalmopathy progression within 18 months. Not enrolled were patients with uncontrolled infection, other autoimmune disease, pregnancy or lactation. The receptor was derived from a middle-aged man with Graves' hyperthyroidism. Sequencing used blood. This sequence joins TRBV12-5 and TRBJ2-1; 9 bases agree with TRBD2. The CDR3 DNA is TGTGCTAGTGGTTTGGTACGGTCTAGCGGGAAATACAATGAGCAGTTCTTC. Translating it yields CASGLVRSSGKYNEQFF. Filled out from reference TRBV12-5 and TRBJ2-1, the complete variable domain reads DARVTQTPRHKVTEMGQEVTMRCQPILGHNTVFWYRQTMMQGLELLAYFRNRAPLDDSGMPKDRFSAEMPDATLATLKIQPSEPRDSAVYFCASGLVRSSGKYNEQFFGPGTRLTVL.